This entry lists 27 T cell receptor beta chains sequenced from one sample in a study of blood T cell repertoires in COVID-19. Repertoires were generated with immunoSEQ multiplex PCR, while TCRdb's copy carries only in-frame clones and drops some. The table includes hundreds of thousands of clones, 89% detected once. Sequencing used PBMCs or T cells enriched from blood (not recorded which). The receptor source for this set is a woman in her thirties or forties who had recovered from COVID-19.

The chain joins TRBV6-2 or TRBV6-3 to TRBJ2-2, with a weak D call TRBD2 (6 bases). Trimming shortened V by 5 bases and J by 4 bases, and 23 bases separated the two germline ends. Germline V gene sequence: CDR1 MNHEY, CDR2 SVGEGT. The CDR3 runs to 18 residues. CDR3 coding DNA: TGTGCCAGCAGTCCAACAGCGGGCACGTATTGGGGCACCGGGGAGCTGTTTTTT. Translation gives CASSPTAGTYWGTGELFF.

The chain combines TRBV19 with TRBJ2-7; 11 bases line up with TRBD2. V trimming: 6 bases; J trimming: 7 bases; junction bases outside the gene matches: 20. The length of the CDR3 is 18 residues. Germline V CDR1 and CDR2: LNHDA, SQIVND (reference sequence). CDR3 in DNA: TGTGCCAGTAGCGGTGGAGCTAGCGGGAGGCTTCCCTCGGGGGAGCAGTACTTC. Translated: CASSGGASGRLPSGEQYF.

This chain joins TRBV7-9 and TRBJ1-6, with D perhaps TRBD1 (5 bases). V lost 8 bases to trimming and J lost 14 bases, with 22 bases between them. This CDR3 comprises 14 residues. Germline V CDR1 and CDR2: SEHNR, FQNEAQ (reference sequence). The CDR3 coding sequence is TGTGCCAGCGATCGAGGCACCAAGTGGGGCACCCTCCACTTT. Translating it yields CASDRGTKWGTLHF.

This clone was counted between two and nine times. This chain joins TRBV5-1 and TRBJ2-2, with TRBD2 matching over 9 bases. Germline-derived CDR1 and CDR2 are SGHRS and YFSETQ. Unmatched junction bases numbered 9, after V lost 6 bases and J lost 6 bases. This CDR3 region has 15 residues. The CDR3 nucleotides read TGCGCCAGCAATGAGTTAGCGGGAGAGGCCGGGGAGCTGTTTTTT. It translates to CASNELAGEAGELFF. The full variable domain, its missing parts supplied by reference TRBV5-1 and TRBJ2-2, is KAGVTQTPRYLIKTRGQQVTLSCSPISGHRSVSWYQQTPGQGLQFLFEYFSETQRNKGNFPGRFSGRQFSNSRSEMNVSTLELGDSALYLCASNELAGEAGELFFGEGSRLTVL.

The rearrangement links TRBV7-2 to TRBJ2-5; 8 positions match TRBD1. The CDR3 extends over 15 amino acids. Germline CDR1 reads SGHTA; CDR2 reads FQGNSA. J gave up 5 bases and V 4 bases, and 9 bases lay outside the gene matches. The CDR3 DNA follows: TGTGCCAGCAGCTGGGTAGGGACAGGCAAGGAGACCCAGTACTTC. Its translation: CASSWVGTGKETQYF.

V gene TRBV3-1 (or the pseudogene TRBV3-2) combines with J gene TRBJ1-4, with TRBD1 matching 8 bases. J was trimmed by 7 bases and V by 4 bases; bases with no gene match: 5. The germline V gene encodes CDR1 LGHDT and CDR2 YNNKEL (reference sequence). This CDR3 has 14 residues. The CDR3 DNA is TGTGCCAGCAGCCCCCGGGACAGGTCTGAAAAACTGTTTTTT. Translated, it gives CASSPRDRSEKLFF.

The CDR3 DNA reads as TGCGCCAGCAGCCCCGAGACAAGAGATCAGCCCCAGCATTTT. It translates to CASSPETRDQPQHF. The chain has TRBV5-1 and TRBJ1-5; the D is unclear. In germline, CDR1 is SGHRS, CDR2 YFSETQ. V was pared by 4 bases and J by 5 bases, with 13 bases between. The CDR3 is made up of 14 amino acids. The full variable domain, its missing parts supplied by reference TRBV5-1 and TRBJ1-5, is KAGVTQTPRYLIKTRGQQVTLSCSPISGHRSVSWYQQTPGQGLQFLFEYFSETQRNKGNFPGRFSGRQFSNSRSEMNVSTLELGDSALYLCASSPETRDQPQHFGDGTRLSIL.

The chain is built from TRBV7-3 and TRBJ2-7, with TRBD2 matching 7 bases. The germline V gene encodes CDR1 SGHTA and CDR2 FQGTGA. V lost 3 bases, J lost 1 base, and 3 bases stayed unmatched. CDR3 length: 14 residues. CDR3 DNA: TGTGCCAGCAGCTTCGGGGAGGGGTCCTACGAGCAGTACTTC. Translating it yields CASSFGEGSYEQYF.

The rearrangement uses TRBV7-3 and TRBJ2-1, with 12 bases aligning to TRBD1. CDR1 SGHTA and CDR2 FQGTGA come from the germline V gene. V lost 3 bases to trimming and J lost 5 bases; unmatched junction nucleotides: 2. The CDR3 loop spans 15 amino acids. The CDR3 bases are TGTGCCAGCAGCTTGGGGACAGGGGGCCACAATGAGCAGTTCTTC. Amino acid sequence: CASSLGTGGHNEQFF.

The sample holds one count of this clone. The germline gene is not matched at one end of the junction; a read error may be the cause. The chain uses TRBV7-8 and TRBJ2-2; 7 nucleotides agree with TRBD1. Germline V gene data show CDR1 as SGHVS and CDR2 as FQNEAQ. The CDR3 spans 21 residues. The CDR3 loop is CASSLQSGPRGRRTNSGELFF. CDR3 bases: TGTGCCAGCAGCTTACAGAGCGGCCCTAGGGGGCGCCGAACGAACTCCGGGGAGCTGTTTTTT.

This rearrangement joins TRBV7-2 to TRBJ1-6, with D uncertain. Trimming pared 1 base from V and 10 bases from J, leaving 14 bases between. CDR1 SGHTA and CDR2 FQGNSA come from the germline V gene. This CDR3 is built from 15 residues. The chain's CDR3 is CASSLGARQHSPLHF. DNA for the CDR3: TGTGCCAGCAGCTTAGGGGCCAGGCAGCACTCACCCCTCCACTTT.

This clone was picked up one time. The CDR3 DNA reads as TGTGCCAGCAGTTTGACTGGTGGAGTCACAGATACGCAGTATTTT. Its protein product is CASSLTGGVTDTQYF. V gene TRBV2 combines with J gene TRBJ2-3, with D unclear. The germline gives CDR1 SNHLY, CDR2 FYNNEI. This CDR3 is 15 amino acids long. The V and J ends lost 5 bases and 2 bases respectively, with 14 bases between them.

This rearrangement joins TRBV5-1 to TRBJ2-3; TRBD2 might be the D (6 bases). CDR1 is SGHRS and CDR2 is YFSETQ in the germline V gene. The V end lost 2 bases, the J end lost 0 bases, and 13 bases lay between the germline ends. The CDR3 length is 16 residues. The CDR3 nucleotides read TGCGCCAGCAGCTTTTCGGGAGTTCCTAGCACAGATACGCAGTATTTT. It is translated as CASSFSGVPSTDTQYF.

This clone was seen only once. The chain couples TRBV4-1 to TRBJ1-5, with D possibly matching TRBD1 (6 bases). The germline CDR1 and CDR2 sequences are MGHRA and YSYEKL. There are 12 residues in the CDR3. Trimming took 9 bases from V and 3 from J, leaving 9 bases between them. The CDR3 sequence is CASSGVNQPQHF. The CDR3 DNA follows: TGCGCCAGTTCAGGGGTCAATCAGCCCCAGCATTTT.

The CDR3 sequence is CAWGDTTNYGYTF. DNA of the CDR3: TGTGCCTGGGGAGACACTACTAACTATGGCTACACCTTC. The chain links TRBV30 to TRBJ1-2; D is undetermined. Germline V gene sequence: CDR1 GTSNPN, CDR2 SVGIG (reference sequence). The germline V and J ends were trimmed by 5 bases and 0 bases, with 10 bases remaining between them. The CDR3 covers 13 residues.

This clone has more than one count but fewer than ten. The genes are TRBV4-1 and TRBJ2-1, with D perhaps TRBD2 (5 bases). V was clipped by 5 bases and J by 7 bases, with 18 bases between them. The length of the CDR3 is 15 residues. CDR1 MGHRA and CDR2 YSYEKL come from the germline V gene. CDR3 DNA sequence: TGCGCCAGCAGCTTTCCTAGCCTTGTTTTAAATGAGCAGTTCTTC. This encodes CASSFPSLVLNEQFF.

The V call is TRBV5-1, the J call TRBJ2-4, with D possibly TRBD2 on 5 matching bases. The CDR3 is 13 residues long. CDR1 and CDR2 from the germline V gene are SGHRS and YFSETQ. Trimming removed 4 bases from V and 10 bases from J, with 15 bases in between. The CDR3 region is CASSREGGWIQYF. CDR3 DNA: TGCGCCAGCAGCCGTGAGGGCGGCTGGATTCAGTACTTC.

The chain uses TRBV24-1 and TRBJ2-7, with D possibly matching TRBD2 (6 bases). Germline V gene sequence: CDR1 KGHDR, CDR2 SFDVKD. The CDR3 has 14 residues. Trimming removed 3 bases from V and 2 bases from J, with 10 bases in between. The CDR3 DNA reads TGTGCCACCAGTGATCGGAGGGACCCCTACGAGCAGTACTTC. The encoded protein is CATSDRRDPYEQYF.

The V call is TRBV5-1, the J call TRBJ1-6; D remains ambiguous. Germline V gene data show CDR1 as SGHRS and CDR2 as YFSETQ. The CDR3 runs to 13 residues. V was clipped by 5 bases and J by 6 bases, with 9 bases between them. The CDR3 DNA reads as TGCGCCAGCAGACTGGGGAGTAATTCACCCCTCCACTTT. Encoded protein: CASRLGSNSPLHF.

This chain uses TRBV13 with TRBJ1-2; D is undetermined. CDR3 size: 14 residues. V dropped 1 base and J dropped 2 bases, with 8 bases sitting between them. The germline V gene has CDR1 PRHDT and CDR2 FYEKMQ (reference sequence). CDR3 in amino acids: CASSLVTPNYGYTF. For the CDR3, the DNA is TGTGCCAGCAGCTTAGTGACACCAAACTATGGCTACACCTTC.

This chain uses TRBV28 with TRBJ2-7; D is uncertain. Per germline, CDR1 MDHEN and CDR2 SYDVKM. The V and J ends lost 7 bases and 0 bases respectively, with 10 bases between them. The CDR3 is made up of 13 amino acids. CDR3 DNA sequence: TGTGCCAGCAAAACAGTGAACTCCTACGAGCAGTACTTC. This encodes CASKTVNSYEQYF.

The rearrangement links TRBV28 to TRBJ1-1; D unresolved. With 5 bases removed from V and 11 bases from J, the gap between germline ends came to 15 bases. This CDR3 contains 12 residues. Germline V gene data show CDR1 as MDHEN and CDR2 as SYDVKM. The CDR3 is CASSPRGGWAFF. Written as DNA, the CDR3 is TGTGCCAGCAGTCCCCGGGGAGGGTGGGCTTTCTTT. Looking up the rest from reference TRBV28 and TRBJ1-1 gives the full variable domain: DVKVTQSSRYLVKRTGEKVFLECVQDMDHENMFWYRQDPGLGLRLIYFSYDVKMKEKGDIPEGYSVSREKKERFSLILESASTNQTSMYLCASSPRGGWAFFGQGTRLTVV.

The gene calls are TRBV4-1 and TRBJ2-5; 7 bases are a match to TRBD1. The CDR3 runs to 15 residues. Germline assignment: CDR1 MGHRA and CDR2 YSYEKL. With 3 bases clipped from V and 5 bases from J, the junction kept 9 bases outside the gene matches. The CDR3 nucleotides are TGCGCCAGCAGCCAGACGGGACAGAGTTCGGAGACCCAGTACTTC. The encoded protein is CASSQTGQSSETQYF.

The chain couples TRBV10-1 to TRBJ2-3; D call uncertain. V gave up 2 bases and J gave up 0 bases, with 9 bases separating them. Germline CDR1 reads WNHNN; CDR2 reads SYGVQD (reference sequence). This CDR3 spans 15 amino acids. The CDR3 reads CASSESTASTDTQYF. CDR3 sequence (DNA): TGCGCCAGCAGTGAGAGTACAGCAAGCACAGATACGCAGTATTTT.

The J gene is TRBJ1-4, the V gene TRBV6-2 or TRBV6-3; TRBD1 agrees at 7 bases. Trimming cost V 5 bases and J 6 bases; bases outside gene matches: 6. Germline-derived CDR1 and CDR2 are MNHEY and SVGEGT. The CDR3 length is 14 residues. The CDR3 loop is CASSPQGIYEKLFF. In DNA, the CDR3 is TGTGCCAGCAGTCCACAGGGGATTTATGAAAAACTGTTTTTT.

Turning to this clone: The junction and the germline gene differ at one end; a read error may be behind it. The V call is TRBV27, the J call TRBJ2-2, with D perhaps matching TRBD2 (5 bases). Germline assignment: CDR1 MNHEY and CDR2 SMNVEV (reference sequence). The CDR3 contains 15 residues. The CDR3 loop reads CASTLRSGITGELFF. The CDR3 DNA sequence: TGTGCCAGCACTTTACGTTCCGGGATCACCGGGGAGCTGTTTTTT.

The chain uses TRBV7-2 and TRBJ2-1; D is perhaps TRBD2 (6 bases). Germline V gene sequence: CDR1 SGHTA, CDR2 FQGNSA. The CDR3 runs 18 residues. Trimming took 5 bases from V and 0 from J, leaving 20 bases between them. Here the CDR3 reads CASSQHLLSGGSYNEQFF. CDR3 sequence (DNA): TGTGCCAGCAGCCAACATTTGCTCTCCGGGGGCTCCTACAATGAGCAGTTCTTC. The full variable domain, its missing parts supplied by reference TRBV7-2 and TRBJ2-1, is GAGVSQSPSNKVTEKGKDVELRCDPISGHTALYWYRQSLGQGLEFLIYFQGNSAPDKSGLPSDRFSAERTGGSVSTLTIQRTQQEDSAVYLCASSQHLLSGGSYNEQFFGPGTRLTVL.